In its sample, the clone carrying this T cell receptor beta chain was seen once. Its antigen is undetermined. Together with a sample-barcoded 5' primer, a J-beta primer mix was included in a second PCR lasting about 6 to 11 cycles. Each CDR3 protein is one row after TCRdb ran MiXCR on the 5' RACE reads. The repertoire has around 800,000 distinct CDR3 sequences, roughly 26% of them found once; the top ten carry under 3%. The source of the sample is a study of blood T cells in healthy people across ages. The CDR3 is made up of 18 amino acids. Trimming at V came to 6 bases and at J to 2 bases, leaving 16 bases not matched to a gene. Germline V gene lookup returns CDR1 DFQATT and CDR2 SNEGSKA (reference sequence). Findings and caveats of the study: Fewer expanded clones and more diversity marked long-lived versus aged donors.

Each donor was a healthy Caucasian individual from Russia, aged about 6 to 95. The same specimen was also included in a second study, on T cells of mothers and their children.

The sequence came from a boy younger than 18 in good health. The sequenced sample was blood. The chain uses TRBV20-1 and TRBJ2-3; 11 bases agree with TRBD2. The CDR3 loop is CSAPSSGGRVLITDTQYF. The CDR3, as DNA: TGCAGTGCCCCTTCTAGCGGGGGGAGGGTTCTGATCACAGATACGCAGTATTTT.